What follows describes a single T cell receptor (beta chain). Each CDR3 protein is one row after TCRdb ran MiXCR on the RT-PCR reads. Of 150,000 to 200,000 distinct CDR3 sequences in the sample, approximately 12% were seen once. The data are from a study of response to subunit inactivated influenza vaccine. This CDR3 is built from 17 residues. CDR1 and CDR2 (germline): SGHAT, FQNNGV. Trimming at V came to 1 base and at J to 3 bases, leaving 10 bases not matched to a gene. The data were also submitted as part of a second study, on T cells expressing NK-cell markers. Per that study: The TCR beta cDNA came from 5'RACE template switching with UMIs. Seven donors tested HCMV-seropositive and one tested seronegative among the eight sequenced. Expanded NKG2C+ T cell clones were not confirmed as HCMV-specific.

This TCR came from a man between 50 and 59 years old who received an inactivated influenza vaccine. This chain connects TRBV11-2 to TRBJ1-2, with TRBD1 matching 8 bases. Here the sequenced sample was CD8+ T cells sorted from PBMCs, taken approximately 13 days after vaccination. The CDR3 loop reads CASSLGWDRRKYYGYTF. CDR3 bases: TGTGCCAGCAGCTTAGGTTGGGACAGGCGGAAGTACTATGGCTACACCTTC.